The source of this T cell receptor beta chain is a study of T cell responses to AZD1222 COVID-19 vaccine. Libraries were prepared by immunoSEQ multiplex PCR; TCRdb keeps only in-frame clonotypes and omits some of them. Among some 84,000 clones listed, about 86% were seen once. The CDR3 contains 11 residues. Germline V gene data show CDR1 as DFQATT and CDR2 as SNEGSKA (reference sequence). Trimming removed 8 bases from V and 7 bases from J, with 15 bases in between. This chain connects TRBV20-1 to TRBJ2-7, with a weak D call TRBD1 (6 bases). This TCR was sampled from an adult in good health. The material was peripheral blood, obtained on day 0 of AZD1222 vaccination. CDR3 DNA sequence: TGCAGTCTTATGGGGGCGCGAGAGCAGTACTTC. Protein: CSLMGAREQYF.